This paragraph covers one TCR beta chain sequence. The CDR3 contains 14 residues. Germline CDR1 is MRHNA and CDR2 is SNTAGT. The V gene lost 7 bases and the J gene lost 4 bases, with 16 bases spanning the gap. The assay was immunoSEQ multiplex PCR, and TCRdb's table has in-frame clones only and misses some. The sample lists 150,000 to 200,000 clones, around 92% seen once, with 4% to 5.5% in the top ten. The sample comes from a study of T cell responses to AZD1222 COVID-19 vaccine. J is TRBJ1-1 and V is TRBV6-4; no clear D. The TCR originated in an adult in good health. The specimen comprised peripheral blood, sampled on day 0 of MenACWY control vaccination. The CDR3 DNA reads TGTGCCAGCACCACCCTAGCGGGATCCACTGAAGCTTTCTTT. Its protein is CASTTLAGSTEAFF.